These T cell receptor beta chains were read from a single sample in a study of CD8+ T cells in alopecia areata. Generated by immunoSEQ multiplex PCR, the TCRdb table keeps only in-frame clones and is missing some. The table lists about 180,000 clones, approximately 51% of them singletons, with roughly 9.1% in the top ten. The material was CD8+ T cells sorted from blood, obtained around week 54, from a patient treated with tofacitinib. These TCRs come from a human donor with alopecia areata. Both conserved end residues are part of each CDR3. A D gene is named only where the DNA matches it firmly. Expanded clones are given a class, and other clones once, few, many or no size at all.

TRBV29-1,few,.,TRBJ2-3,12,CSVLPGPDTQYF,TGCAGCGTGCTCCCGGGTCCAGATACGCAGTATTTT
TRBV6-5,.,.,TRBJ1-4,15,CASSDSTGGYEKLFF,TGTGCCAGCAGTGACTCGACAGGTGGTTATGAAAAACTGTTTTTT
TRBV7-9,.,.,TRBJ2-4,16,CASSLVVGLAKNIQYF,TGTGCCAGCAGCTTAGTTGTGGGCCTAGCCAAAAACATTCAGTACTTC
TRBV18,few,.,TRBJ2-3,13,CASSPPIEYTQYF,TGTGCCAGCTCACCACCCATAGAATATACGCAGTATTTT
TRBV13,.,TRBD2,TRBJ2-1,17,CASSHRTSGQAYNEQFF,TGTGCCAGCAGTCACAGGACTAGCGGTCAGGCCTACAATGAGCAGTTCTTC
TRBV5-6,.,.,TRBJ1-1,13,CASRPGVNTEAFF,TGTGCCAGCAGACCCGGGGTGAACACTGAAGCTTTCTTT
TRBV2,few,TRBD2,TRBJ2-3,17,CASSEVASGGTTDTQYF,TGTGCCAGCAGTGAAGTGGCTAGCGGGGGGACCACAGATACGCAGTATTTT
TRBV27,.,TRBD1,TRBJ1-2,16,CASSLSPGQNPMGYTF,TGTGCCAGCAGTTTATCTCCGGGACAGAACCCCATGGGCTACACCTTC
TRBV7-8,.,.,TRBJ2-3,13,CASSLVVGDTQYF,TGTGCCAGCAGCTTAGTCGTGGGGGATACGCAGTATTTT
TRBV21-1,.,.,TRBJ2-7,19,CASSKDRRDRGGEAYEQYF,TGTGCCAGCAGCAAAGACCGGCGCGACAGGGGAGGAGAGGCCTACGAGCAGTACTTC
TRBV6-6,.,TRBD1,TRBJ2-7,14,CASSYSTGGYEQYF,TGTGCCAGCAGTTACTCTACAGGGGGCTACGAGCAGTACTTC
TRBV6-6,.,.,TRBJ1-1,14,CARPKGVSGTEAFF,TGTGCCAGACCGAAGGGGGTTTCTGGAACTGAAGCTTTCTTT
TRBV19,.,.,TRBJ1-2,15,CASSTSDSLHYGYTF,TGTGCCAGTAGTACATCGGACAGCCTTCACTATGGCTACACCTTC
TRBV29-1,.,TRBD2,TRBJ2-7,15,CSVAGLAGGHYEQYF,TGCAGCGTTGCAGGACTAGCGGGGGGTCATTACGAGCAGTACTTC
TRBV4-2,.,TRBD1,TRBJ1-1,13,CASSFRQGWEAFF,TGTGCCAGCAGCTTCCGACAGGGCTGGGAAGCTTTCTTT
TRBV4-1,.,.,TRBJ1-5,13,CASSRGNGQPQHF,TGCGCCAGCAGCCGCGGGAACGGTCAGCCCCAGCATTTT
TRBV13,few,TRBD1,TRBJ1-1,17,CASSAMTGGRGDTEAFF,TGTGCCAGCAGCGCAATGACAGGGGGCAGAGGGGACACTGAAGCTTTCTTT
TRBV28,.,.,TRBJ1-1,15,CASSLSGELGPEAFF,TGTGCCAGCAGTTTATCGGGGGAATTAGGCCCTGAAGCTTTCTTT